This TCR beta chain was recorded in a study of blood T cell repertoires in COVID-19. Background on the study: Samples came from the United States, Italy and Spain, spanning acute and convalescent COVID-19. Nucleic acid was either cDNA or gDNA, and it came from T cells, B-cell-depleted T cells, or PBMCs.

Methods used by the authors: Quantification of nucleated cells was approximated via reference gene primer amplification. Produced via immunoSEQ multiplex PCR; TCRdb's table is partial and in-frame only. Clonal size and the V and J genes are those of that table, whereas D and trimming came from the DNA. The sample contains about 190,000 clones, just under 80% of which appear only once. This clone was recorded only once. This TCR derives from a woman of 80 years or more with active or convalescent COVID-19. The sequenced sample consisted of peripheral blood.

CDR3 sequence reads: CASGRITGELFF. The CDR3 bases are TGTGCCAGCGGGAGGATTACCGGGGAGCTGTTTTTT. V is TRBV6-5 and J is TRBJ2-2; maybe TRBD2 (6 bases). CDR1 is MNHEY and CDR2 is SVGAGI in the germline V gene. The length of the CDR3 is 12 residues. Trimming left V 8 bases short and J 5 bases short, with 9 bases between.